This TCR beta chain was identified during a study of shared T cell receptors in the human thymus. Method: immunoSEQ multiplex PCR; TCRdb's copy keeps in-frame clones and lacks some. This repertoire shows almost 550,000 clones, about 84% found once; its top ten account for 0.013%. CDR1 and CDR2 (germline): MNHEY, SMNVEV (reference sequence). CDR3 size: 14 residues. These same data were also listed under a study on human thymus T cells. From that paper: Each of the donors was a healthy Finnish infant who was undergoing open corrective cardiac surgery for congenital heart defects. Thymic tissue was derived from resections collected during corrective heart surgery. V and J gene usage appeared biased in thymic and blood repertoires. Among unrelated individuals, related research reported thymic repertoires that overlapped highly.

The clonotype originates from a boy under two years old with a congenital heart defect. The rearrangement joins TRBV27 to TRBJ2-5, with TRBD1 as a possible D gene (5 bases). Matching the DNA end better, TRBJ2-7 makes the J call doubtful. What was sequenced was thymocytes. The CDR3 here is CASSYGAVSYEQYF. The DNA of the CDR3 is TGTGCCAGCAGTTATGGGGCAGTCTCCTACGAGCAGTACTTC.